This section outlines one TCR beta chain sequence together with its context. No antigen is known for it. No much larger clonotype is one base removed from it; base qualities were not supplied. This sample's time point label indicates: baseline before first vaccination. The vaccinee samples were drawn from two UK trials, COV001 and COV002, one of which was a single-blind randomized controlled phase 2/3 trial testing AZD1222 (ChAdOx1 nCoV-19) in healthy adults. For TCRbeta chain sequencing, PBMC samples were collected from trial participants at day 0 and at day 28 after the second dose. The data are from a study of T cell responses to AZD1222 COVID-19 vaccine (TCRdb year 2021). With regard to the full study: Because spike-specific TCR depth and breadth did not differ between the two schedules, AZD1222 recipients who got a second dose at roughly 4 weeks were pooled with those who got a second dose at roughly 12 weeks. TCR sequencing was performed for about 250 trial participants, of whom about 200 were given two doses of AZD1222 and approximately 25 were given two doses of MenACWY control vaccine. Trial participants were enrolled into age subgroups of 18-55, 56-69 and 70-plus years, which contained about 150, 27 and 61 TCR-sequenced participants, respectively. Paper-wide results and their limitations: Reportedly, almost half of the unique spike-specific TCRs recognized epitopes lying outside the regions that are mutated in the B.1.351 and B.1.1.7 variants. CD4 TCRs associated with the vaccine covered the entire spike protein, and the dominant responses were in regions 160-218 and 743-854. Because no day 14 peak-response samples were available, repertoires were characterized only after the peak T cell response. Only five or six AZD1222 recipients were SARS-CoV-2 seropositive at baseline, limiting conclusions about previously exposed vaccinees. A significant rise in spike-specific TCR breadth and depth was observed after two AZD1222 doses relative to day 0 and relative to MenACWY recipients. Most participants were white British and females outnumbered males, and the authors suggested that clonal diversity may have been underestimated. The 56-69-year group was small, and its depth increase did not reach significance, likely because of low power.

The junction shows trimming of 0 bases on V and 8 bases on J, plus 14 bases between the germline ends. Taken from the germline V gene, the CDR1 and CDR2 loops are MGHDK and SYGVNS. Taken from cysteine to phenylalanine, the CDR3 has 15 residues. The kept DNA is CDR3 alone, 45 bases in frame from the first base. The CDR3 regions of human TCRbeta chains were analyzed by immunosequencing. Per the authors' processing: Repertoire TCRs were matched against a reference library of SARS-CoV-2-specific TCRs generated with the MIRA antigen-specificity platform. Breadth was defined as the fraction of unique TCRs that were SARS-CoV-2-associated. Depth was defined as the fraction of total T cells that were SARS-CoV-2-associated. Using the MIRA data, every spike-specific TCR was mapped to the spike region that the TCR reacted to and assigned to either a CD4 or a CD8 class. Log10-transformed breadth and depth values were compared by one-way ANOVA with Sidak's multiple comparisons tests. TCRdb holds this immuneACCESS table with in-frame rearrangements only. Some clones are missing; in checked studies, unresolved V genes explain under half, and the rest has no known cause. The DNA was the basis for D and trimming; V, J and clone size are from that table. This sample holds roughly 180,000 clones; about 95% were observed only once. 0.64% of the sample is held by the ten biggest clonotypes.

The sequenced sample was peripheral blood, obtained on day 0 of AZD1222 vaccination. The receptor was isolated from an adult in good health. The chain is made from TRBV25-1 and TRBJ2-4; tentative D gene TRBD2, with 7 bases matching. The CDR3 sequence is CASSEYRGGWDIQYF. The DNA sequence follows: TGTGCCAGCAGTGAATATAGGGGGGGCTGGGACATTCAGTACTTC.